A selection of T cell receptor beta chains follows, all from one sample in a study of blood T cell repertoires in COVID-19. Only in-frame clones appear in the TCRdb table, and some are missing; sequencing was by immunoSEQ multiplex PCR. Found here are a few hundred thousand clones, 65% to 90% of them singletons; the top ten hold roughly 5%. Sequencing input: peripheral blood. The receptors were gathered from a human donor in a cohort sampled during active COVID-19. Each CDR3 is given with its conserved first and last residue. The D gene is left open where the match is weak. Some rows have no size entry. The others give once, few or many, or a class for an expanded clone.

CDR3 DNA: TGTGCCAGCAGCAGCCCAGGGACTAGCCCCTTGGGGGAGCAGTACTTC
CDR3 protein: CASSSPGTSPLGEQYF
clone size: few
J gene: TRBJ2-7
D gene: TRBD2
V gene: TRBV7-9

CDR3 DNA: TGTGCCAGCAGCACAGCAGGGCACACTGAAGCTTTCTTT
CDR3 protein: CASSTAGHTEAFF
clone size: -
J gene: TRBJ1-1
D gene: -
V gene: TRBV7-2

CDR3 DNA: TGTGCCTGGAGTGCTACCGGGACAGGGGGCCTTCAGCCCCAGCATTTT
CDR3 protein: CAWSATGTGGLQPQHF
clone size: -
J gene: TRBJ1-5
D gene: TRBD1
V gene: TRBV30

CDR3 DNA: TGTGCCAGCAGTTTATCGGCAGGGGGCGCGAGTCAGCCCCAGCATTTT
CDR3 protein: CASSLSAGGASQPQHF
clone size: -
J gene: TRBJ1-5
D gene: TRBD1
V gene: TRBV28

CDR3 DNA: TGTGCCAGCAGCGTAGAGGTAGCGAGGACCGGGGAGCTGTTTTTT
CDR3 protein: CASSVEVARTGELFF
clone size: -
J gene: TRBJ2-2
D gene: -
V gene: TRBV9

CDR3 DNA: TGTGCCAGCAGTCTCCGGGACAGGGCCTACGAGCAGTACTTC
CDR3 protein: CASSLRDRAYEQYF
clone size: -
J gene: TRBJ2-7
D gene: TRBD1
V gene: TRBV5-6

CDR3 DNA: TGTGCCAGCAGCTTAGGCTCAATCGGGTACAATGAGCAGTTCTTC
CDR3 protein: CASSLGSIGYNEQFF
clone size: -
J gene: TRBJ2-1
D gene: -
V gene: TRBV7-6

CDR3 DNA: TGTGCCAGCAGCTCCGGGACAGAGGTATACAATGAGCAGTTCTTC
CDR3 protein: CASSSGTEVYNEQFF
clone size: -
J gene: TRBJ2-1
D gene: TRBD1
V gene: TRBV5-5

CDR3 DNA: TGTGCCAGCAGTACACAGGGAAGGGGAACCTCGGGCACTGAAGCTTTCTTT
CDR3 protein: CASSTQGRGTSGTEAFF
clone size: -
J gene: TRBJ1-1
D gene: -
V gene: TRBV28

CDR3 DNA: TGTGCCAGCAGCGTAGGGGGGCCTTACGAGCAGTACTTC
CDR3 protein: CASSVGGPYEQYF
clone size: once
J gene: TRBJ2-7
D gene: -
V gene: TRBV9

CDR3 DNA: TGCAGCGCGTGGGGACAAAAGAATGAAAAACTGTTTTTT
CDR3 protein: CSAWGQKNEKLFF
clone size: -
J gene: TRBJ1-4
D gene: -
V gene: TRBV29-1

CDR3 DNA: TGTGCCAGCAGTACGACAGGGACCTCCTACGAGCAGTACTTC
CDR3 protein: CASSTTGTSYEQYF
clone size: -
J gene: TRBJ2-7
D gene: TRBD1
V gene: TRBV6-6

CDR3 DNA: TGTGCCAGCAGTTTTTGGGGGACAGGGGGAGCTCATAGCAATCAGCCCCAGCATTTT
CDR3 protein: CASSFWGTGGAHSNQPQHF
clone size: -
J gene: TRBJ1-5
D gene: TRBD1
V gene: TRBV28

CDR3 DNA: TGTGCCAGCAGTTACACAGGGTATATAGGACAGCCCCAGCATTTT
CDR3 protein: CASSYTGYIGQPQHF
clone size: -
J gene: TRBJ1-5
D gene: -
V gene: TRBV6-6

CDR3 DNA: TGTGCCACCTACGGACAGCTTTTGAACACCGGGGAGCTGTTTTTT
CDR3 protein: CATYGQLLNTGELFF
clone size: -
J gene: TRBJ2-2
D gene: -
V gene: TRBV28

CDR3 DNA: TGTGCCAGCAGCCGCCCCGGGGCGGGGGTGGGGAATTCACCCCTCCACTTT
CDR3 protein: CASSRPGAGVGNSPLHF
clone size: once
J gene: TRBJ1-6
D gene: -
V gene: TRBV28

CDR3 DNA: TGCGCCAGCAGCACCGGACTAGCGGGAGGGTCGCCCTACGAGCAGTACTTC
CDR3 protein: CASSTGLAGGSPYEQYF
clone size: -
J gene: TRBJ2-7
D gene: TRBD2
V gene: TRBV5-1

CDR3 DNA: TGTGCCATCAGTCGGGAGTACGAGCAGTACTTC
CDR3 protein: CAISREYEQYF
clone size: few
J gene: TRBJ2-7
D gene: -
V gene: TRBV10-3

CDR3 DNA: TGTGCCAGCAGTCCCCGGAGCGGGAGTGACGAGCAGTACTTC
CDR3 protein: CASSPRSGSDEQYF
clone size: medium-sized
J gene: TRBJ2-7
D gene: TRBD2
V gene: TRBV27

CDR3 DNA: TGTGCCAGCAGCTTCGACCGAATGGGCGCCTACGAGCAGTACTTC
CDR3 protein: CASSFDRMGAYEQYF
clone size: -
J gene: TRBJ2-7
D gene: -
V gene: TRBV7-9

CDR3 DNA: TGTGCCAGCAGTCTCCGGCGGGGGCATGGCTACACCTTC
CDR3 protein: CASSLRRGHGYTF
clone size: -
J gene: TRBJ1-2
D gene: -
V gene: TRBV6-5

CDR3 DNA: TGTGCCAGCAGCTGGGCGGGAAGGTCCGGAGAGACCCAGTACTTC
CDR3 protein: CASSWAGRSGETQYF
clone size: -
J gene: TRBJ2-5
D gene: -
V gene: TRBV7-2

CDR3 DNA: TGTGCCAGCAGCCCCCTGGCACCTACTAACTCCTACAATGAGCAGTTCTTC
CDR3 protein: CASSPLAPTNSYNEQFF
clone size: -
J gene: TRBJ2-1
D gene: -
V gene: TRBV7-2

CDR3 DNA: TGTGCCAGCGGAAATAGCGGGACCTTGGGGGGCGAGCAGTACTTC
CDR3 protein: CASGNSGTLGGEQYF
clone size: -
J gene: TRBJ2-7
D gene: TRBD2
V gene: TRBV7-9

CDR3 DNA: TGTGCCAGCAGCTTACAAGGACAGGGACCCTACGAGCAGTACTTC
CDR3 protein: CASSLQGQGPYEQYF
clone size: -
J gene: TRBJ2-7
D gene: TRBD1
V gene: TRBV7-6

CDR3 DNA: TGTGCCAGTAGTATTGAAGGACTAGAAGATACGCAGTATTTT
CDR3 protein: CASSIEGLEDTQYF
clone size: -
J gene: TRBJ2-3
D gene: TRBD2
V gene: TRBV19